Listed below are T cell receptor beta chains from one sample, sequenced in a study of blood T cell repertoires in COVID-19. TCRdb's copy holds only in-frame clones and misses some; the assay was immunoSEQ multiplex PCR. This sample has 370,000 or so clones, with 87% found just once. Sequenced sample: PBMCs or T cells enriched from blood (not recorded which). Source of these receptors: a man aged 25 to 45 who had recovered from COVID-19. Both conserved end residues are trimmed from each CDR3.

TRBJ1-2,TRBV7-9,ASSLASQREYGYT
TRBJ2-3,TRBV15,ATSSGAGGATDTQY
TRBJ1-4,TRBV5-5,ASSLEVGNEKLF
TRBJ1-3,TRBV7-2,ASSVQRDRGNTIY
TRBJ1-2,TRBV19,ASSIGSREST
TRBJ1-2,TRBV6-1,ASSERGGSDDGYT
TRBJ2-7,TRBV5-6,ASSPRTGGYEQY
TRBJ2-3,TRBV7-9,ASSHATGGFTDTQY
TRBJ2-2,TRBV11-2,ASSFGSAGELF
TRBJ2-5,TRBV7-2,ASSQDRAQETQY
TRBJ1-2,TRBV9,ASSVDPSAGYGYT
TRBJ1-2,TRBV6-5,ASTSGQSYGYT
TRBJ2-7,TRBV13,ASSLEGATDEQY
TRBJ2-7,TRBV2,ASSPGLGYEQY
TRBJ2-7,TRBV7-9,ASSLDGGNYEQY
TRBJ1-2,TRBV12-5,ASGYPVSGGYT
TRBJ2-7,TRBV7-2,ASSSRRTAAYEQY
TRBJ1-4,TRBV12-3/TRBV12-4,ASGQGRSEKLF
TRBJ2-4,TRBV2,ASSWGRGQY
TRBJ2-7,TRBV18,ASSQTGRLEQY
TRBJ1-3,TRBV29-1,SVTGTGGLGSGNTIY
TRBJ2-2,TRBV7-8,ASSLAWIQGQTNTGELF
TRBJ2-3,TRBV5-1,ASSLRLAGGRTTWDTQY
TRBJ1-1,TRBV11-2,ASSAVQGANTEAF
TRBJ1-2,TRBV19,ASSPRQRYGYT
TRBJ2-1,TRBV6-5,ASSYRGALGEQF
TRBJ2-7,TRBV27,ASSGQYEQY
TRBJ2-1,TRBV6-4,ASGRTGKDEQF
TRBJ2-7,TRBV18,ASSPGTRGARDEQY
TRBJ1-1,TRBV9,ASSLEGQGNTEAF
TRBJ1-1,TRBV5-6,ASSLIGTGGTEAF
TRBJ2-1,TRBV30,AWGDRGKNEQF
TRBJ2-7,TRBV9,ASSVAVASYEQY
TRBJ2-7,TRBV4-2,ASSQQIPGTGNFDEQY
TRBJ1-3,TRBV10-3,AAKPTQRNDRNTIY
TRBJ2-7,TRBV11-2,ASNPDPLGYEQY
TRBJ1-6,TRBV4-1,ASSPHPLGDYNSPLH
TRBJ1-6,TRBV2,ASREEGDSPLH
TRBJ2-3,TRBV5-1,ASSLAGGSDTQY